This is a list of T cell receptor beta chains from one sample in a study of long-term antiretroviral therapy in people with HIV. Profiled with immunoSEQ multiplex PCR; TCRdb holds only in-frame clones, not every one. The repertoire holds approximately 24,000 clones, with 65% to 90% as singletons. Specimen: unsorted PBMCs, collected at the start of antiretroviral therapy, before treatment. The receptors stem from a young woman with HIV. The conserved cysteine and the conserved F or W are not part of the CDR3 here.

>TRBV29-1|TRBJ2-7
SVVSNTHSYEQY
>TRBV7-8|TRBJ1-1
ASSLADRGLGTEAF
>TRBV7-8|TRBJ1-5
ASSLGGPNQPQH
>TRBV7-8|TRBJ1-2
ASSLAVRGYGYT
>TRBV7-9|TRBJ2-7
ASSPGRHEQY
>TRBV7-9|TRBJ2-1
ASSLRAGGPYNEQF
>TRBV10-2|TRBJ2-7
ASSESWTGSLEQY
>TRBV5-4|TRBJ1-1
ASSLEGLEAF
>TRBV6-4|TRBJ2-3
ASSESGGAPTDTQY
>TRBV27|TRBJ1-5
ASSLGLDFNQPQH
>TRBV21-1|TRBJ2-2
ASTNSGGSTGELF